This T cell receptor (beta chain) derives from a study of T cells in Graves' hyperthyroidism and ophthalmopathy. Amplified TCR beta CDR3 regions came from RNA transcripts. RT-PCR in the first round (using the HTBI primer set) targeted the TCR CDR3. Via MiXCR, TCRdb re-called the multiplex PCR reads, giving one row per CDR3 protein. The data contain about 400,000 distinct CDR3 sequences, more than 15% of them singletons. This clonotype showed up many times. J gave up 1 base and V 2 bases, and 12 bases lay outside the gene matches. The CDR3 is 20 amino acids. This TCR derives from a young woman with Graves' hyperthyroidism. The J gene is TRBJ2-5, the V gene TRBV12-3 or TRBV12-4, with 14 bases fitting TRBD2. The sample comprised blood. The CDR3 is CASSLPGTSGGRGLQETQYF. The CDR3 DNA reads TGTGCCAGCAGTTTACCAGGGACTAGCGGGGGCAGGGGCCTCCAAGAGACCCAGTACTTC.